This TCR beta chain appears in the sequencing data of a study of metastatic and nonmetastatic thyroid tumors. Study context: Samples came from malignant and benign thyroid patients, and repertoires were compared across blood and tumor or nodule tissue.

Germline-derived CDR1 and CDR2 are MNHNS and SASEGT. Trimming removed 8 bases from V and 1 base from J, with 6 bases in between. There are 11 residues in the CDR3. No treatment of any kind had been given to any patient before thyroid surgery. MiXCR was used by TCRdb to re-call the PCR reads. Found here are fewer than 40,000 clones, approximately 15% of them singletons; the top ten hold under 20%. The sequenced sample was blood. The chain has TRBV6-1 and TRBJ2-7, with D hard to call. The clonotype was recovered from a male donor with papillary thyroid cancer or a benign thyroid nodule (not recorded which). Some clones in this sample may be carry-over from other donors' samples. CDR3 coding DNA: TGTGCCAGCCAGGAGTCCTACGAGCAGTACTTC. This encodes CASQESYEQYF.